The 14 T cell receptor beta chains presented below share a single source sample, sequenced in a study of T cell repertoires in cytomegalovirus infection. TCRdb re-analysed the reads in MiXCR, keeping a single row per CDR3 protein. The repertoire holds nearly 450,000 distinct CDR3 sequences, with 25% to 40% as singletons. The sequenced sample was PBMCs. Receptors were obtained from a human donor in good health (CMV status not recorded). Some clones in this sample may be carry-over from other donors' samples.

This clonotype was seen a few times. This sequence joins TRBV27 and TRBJ1-1; D unresolved. This CDR3 comprises 13 residues. Germline CDR1 is MNHEY and CDR2 is SMNVEV (reference sequence). Trimming stripped 0 bases from V and 5 bases from J, with 7 bases between. CDR3: CASSLSRRTEAFF. The DNA of the CDR3 is TGTGCCAGCAGTTTATCGAGGAGAACTGAAGCTTTCTTT.

The table lists this clonotype with many counts. The chain links TRBV7-6 to TRBJ1-1, with D perhaps TRBD1 (6 bases). The ends were cut back, 1 base at V and 1 base at J, with 13 bases in the middle. The germline V gene has CDR1 SGHVS and CDR2 FNYEAQ. The CDR3 is made up of 16 amino acids. The CDR3 DNA reads as TGTGCCAGCAGCTTAGAGGGGGGCGCCGGGAACACTGAAGCTTTCTTT. It yields the protein CASSLEGGAGNTEAFF.

This clonotype was seen at least ten times. V is TRBV7-2 and J is TRBJ2-5, with D unresolved. The CDR3 totals 15 residues. Between the trimmed V and J ends, which lost 5 bases and 2 bases, there was a span of 15 bases. Germline loops: CDR1 SGHTA, CDR2 FQGNSA. This chain's CDR3 is CASSRTPTAQETQYF. The CDR3 DNA reads TGTGCCAGCAGCCGAACCCCGACCGCACAAGAGACCCAGTACTTC.

As concerns this clonotype: The missing conserved phenylalanine or tryptophan at the end of this CDR3 makes a read error likely. The limits of the CDR3 on the DNA are not certain, so only TCRdb's listed CDR3 is given. The chain joins TRBV4-2 to TRBJ2-7. Looked up from germline, CDR1 is LGHNA and CDR2 is YNFKEQ. A total of 14 residues make up the CDR3, ends included. This CDR3 is CASSQERIDYEKYL.

This clonotype was detected a few times. V usage is TRBV30 and J usage is TRBJ2-4; D possibly corresponds to TRBD1 (5 bases). Trimming removed 0 bases from V and 7 bases from J, with 10 bases in between. Germline assignment: CDR1 GTSNPN and CDR2 SVGIG (reference sequence). This CDR3 has 13 amino acids. CDR3 sequence (DNA): TGTGCCTGGAGTGTGCAGGGTTGGAACATTCAGTACTTC. Protein sequence: CAWSVQGWNIQYF. The variable domain in full, with the rest retrieved from reference TRBV30 and TRBJ2-4, is SQTIHQWPATLVQPVGSPLSLECTVEGTSNPNLYWYRQAAGRGLQLLFYSVGIGQISSEVPQNLSASRPQDRQFILSSKKLLLSDSGFYLCAWSVQGWNIQYFGAGTRLSVL.

The table lists this clonotype with a few counts. This chain links TRBV27 with TRBJ2-3, with TRBD1 matching 8 bases. The CDR3 is 15 amino acids. In germline, CDR1 is MNHEY, CDR2 SMNVEV (reference sequence). Unmatched junction bases numbered 8, after V lost 7 bases and J lost 2 bases. As DNA, the CDR3 is TGTGCCAGCAAACCCCGGGACAGGATCACAGATACGCAGTATTTT. Its translation is CASKPRDRITDTQYF.

In its sample, this clonotype was seen a few times. The CDR3 reads CASSGGAGNNQPQHF. The CDR3 DNA reads TGTGCCAGCAGTGGGGGGGCGGGTAACAATCAGCCCCAGCATTTT. The gene calls are TRBV6-1 and TRBJ1-5; tentative D call: TRBD1 (6 bases). CDR3 length: 15 amino acids. Germline V gives CDR1 MNHNS, CDR2 SASEGT. The V and J ends lost 4 bases and 3 bases respectively, with 13 bases between them.

This clonotype was recorded a few times. This chain uses TRBV10-2 with TRBJ1-2; D perhaps matches TRBD1 (5 bases). V lost 5 bases and J lost 5, with 18 bases in between. The germline CDR1 and CDR2 sequences are WSHSY and SAAADI. This CDR3 is 15 amino acids long. The CDR3 region is CASSTGPGVGYGYTF. CDR3 DNA: TGCGCCAGCAGTACGGGACCGGGGGTAGGGTATGGCTACACCTTC.

In this sample, this clonotype turned up a few times. The chain uses TRBV5-6 and TRBJ2-7; D possibly corresponds to TRBD1 (6 bases). Germline V CDR1 and CDR2: SGHDT, YYEEEE. V was pared by 2 bases and J by 5 bases, with 17 bases between. This CDR3 contains 15 residues. CDR3 DNA sequence: TGTGCCAGCAGCTTAATTGGGACACGGGCCCACGAGCAGTACTTC. As protein: CASSLIGTRAHEQYF.

The sample holds a few counts of this clonotype. The chain carries TRBV6-6 and TRBJ2-1; D is tentatively TRBD1 or TRBD2 (5 bases each). CDR1 MNHNY and CDR2 SVGAGI come from the germline V gene (reference sequence). The V end lost 4 bases, the J end lost 9 bases, and 13 bases lay between the germline ends. This CDR3 has 13 amino acids. The CDR3 spells CASSLGPVAEQFF. The CDR3 coding sequence is TGTGCCAGCAGTTTGGGACCGGTGGCTGAGCAGTTCTTC.

This clonotype was detected a few times. V and J are TRBV14 and TRBJ2-3, with TRBD2 matching 11 bases. Germline lookup yields CDR1 SGHDN and CDR2 FVKESK. This CDR3 is 17 amino acids long. The ends lost 1 base at V and 8 bases at J; junction bases unmatched: 11. The CDR3 here is CASSQVFSGGAKSTQYF. The CDR3 DNA follows: TGTGCCAGCAGCCAAGTCTTTAGCGGGGGGGCAAAGTCTACGCAGTATTTT.

Many counts were recorded for this clonotype. This chain joins TRBV7-8 and TRBJ2-5, with 7 nucleotides matching TRBD2. Germline V gene data show CDR1 as SGHVS and CDR2 as FQNEAQ. J gave up 1 base and V 1 base, and 9 bases lay outside the gene matches. The CDR3 totals 17 residues. CDR3 protein: CASSLGSILAIQETQYF. CDR3 bases: TGTGCCAGCAGCTTAGGGTCCATACTAGCGATCCAAGAGACCCAGTACTTC.

The CDR3 loop reads CASSHPPPGSSVGRYEQYF. The CDR3 DNA reads TGTGCCAGCAGCCATCCCCCGCCGGGGTCCAGTGTAGGCCGATACGAGCAGTACTTC. The chain couples TRBV6-6 to TRBJ2-7, with D perhaps matching TRBD2 (5 bases). Trimming took 6 bases from V and 4 from J, leaving 31 bases between them. Germline V gene data show CDR1 as MNHNY and CDR2 as SVGAGI (reference sequence). The length of the CDR3 is 19 residues.

This clonotype was seen only a few times. This rearrangement joins TRBV13 to TRBJ2-7; D is perhaps TRBD2 (6 bases). Per germline, CDR1 PRHDT and CDR2 FYEKMQ (reference sequence). V was cut by 5 bases and J by 9 bases, with 14 bases left in between. This CDR3 comprises 12 residues. Here the CDR3 DNA reads TGTGCCAGCAGCGTCGGGGGATCATGGCAGTACTTC. It is translated as CASSVGGSWQYF.